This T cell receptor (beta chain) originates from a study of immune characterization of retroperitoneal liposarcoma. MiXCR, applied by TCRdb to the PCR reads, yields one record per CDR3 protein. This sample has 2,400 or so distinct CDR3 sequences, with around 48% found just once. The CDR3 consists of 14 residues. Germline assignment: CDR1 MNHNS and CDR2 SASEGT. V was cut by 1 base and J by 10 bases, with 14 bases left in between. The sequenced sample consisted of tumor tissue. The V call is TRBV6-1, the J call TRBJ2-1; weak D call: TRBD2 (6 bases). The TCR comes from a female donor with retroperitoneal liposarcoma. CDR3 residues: CASSEGGVWYEQFF. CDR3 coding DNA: TGTGCCAGCAGTGAAGGGGGGGTTTGGTACGAGCAGTTCTTC.